This T cell receptor beta chain was identified in a study of T cells in Graves' hyperthyroidism and ophthalmopathy. V was pared by 8 bases and J by 5 bases, with 15 bases between. CDR3 length: 13 residues. Per the germline V gene, CDR1 is MNHEY and CDR2 is SVGEGT. The authors obtained PBMCs from 9 to 10 ml of fresh peripheral blood. This clonotype was found many times. Amplification of TCR beta CDR3 regions was performed using RNA transcripts as template. HTBI primers were used for first-round RT-PCR of the TCR CDR3. Via MiXCR, TCRdb re-called the multiplex PCR reads, giving one row per CDR3 protein. In the table there are about 420,000 distinct CDR3 sequences, roughly 13% of which are singletons.

V and J are TRBV6-2 or TRBV6-3 and TRBJ1-2; perhaps TRBD1 as D (5 bases). Sequenced: blood. The receptor comes from a woman aged 18-29 years with Graves' hyperthyroidism. CDR3 DNA: TGTGCCAGCGGGGGACGGACCGCTTATGGCTACACCTTC. Residues: CASGGRTAYGYTF.